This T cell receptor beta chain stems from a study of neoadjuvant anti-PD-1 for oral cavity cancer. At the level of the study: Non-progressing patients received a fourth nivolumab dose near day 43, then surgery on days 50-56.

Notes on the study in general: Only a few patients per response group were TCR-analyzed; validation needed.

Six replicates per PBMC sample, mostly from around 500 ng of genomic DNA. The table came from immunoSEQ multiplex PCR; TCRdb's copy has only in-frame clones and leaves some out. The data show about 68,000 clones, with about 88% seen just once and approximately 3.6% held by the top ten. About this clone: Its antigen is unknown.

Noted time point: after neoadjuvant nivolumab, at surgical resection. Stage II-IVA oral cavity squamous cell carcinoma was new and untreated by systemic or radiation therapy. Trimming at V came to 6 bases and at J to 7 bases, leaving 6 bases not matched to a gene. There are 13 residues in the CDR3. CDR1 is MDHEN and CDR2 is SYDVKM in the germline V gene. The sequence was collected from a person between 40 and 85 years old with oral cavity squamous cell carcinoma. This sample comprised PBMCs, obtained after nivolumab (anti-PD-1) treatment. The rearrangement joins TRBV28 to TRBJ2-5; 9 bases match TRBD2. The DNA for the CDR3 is TGTGCCAGCAGCTTGGGACTAGCCGGGACCCAGTACTTC. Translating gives CASSLGLAGTQYF.